These 29 T cell receptor beta chains came from one sample sequenced in a study of shared clonotypes between healthy human individuals. Sequenced by immunoSEQ multiplex PCR; TCRdb stores in-frame clones only, minus some. The repertoire holds 450,000 to 650,000 clones, with roughly 79% as singletons. Source material: PBMCs. The source is a woman aged 40 to 50 in good health. Some clones in this sample may be carry-over from other donors' samples.

The chain employs TRBV7-6 and TRBJ2-1; tentative D call: TRBD2 (5 bases). The ends were cut back, 3 bases at V and 6 bases at J, with 9 bases in the middle. This CDR3 is 13 amino acids long. Germline CDR1 SGHVS, CDR2 FNYEAQ. CDR3 DNA: TGTGCCAGCAGCTTGACTGCGGGCAATGAGCAGTTCTTC. Protein: CASSLTAGNEQFF.

The chain links TRBV4-2 to TRBJ1-6; D perhaps matches TRBD1 (5 bases). The V gene's germline CDR1 is LGHNA and CDR2 YNFKEQ. V was shortened by 0 bases and J by 10 bases, with 13 bases between the two germline ends. The CDR3 totals 15 residues. The CDR3 DNA follows: TGTGCCAGCAGCCAAGACGGGGGAGGTGGGTCACCCCTCCACTTT. It yields the protein CASSQDGGGGSPLHF.

About this clone itself: A far bigger clonotype differs at one base, so this is likely a read error. The sample has other DNA sequences that encode this CDR3 too. The V gene is TRBV11-2, the J gene TRBJ2-7; 9 bases are a match to TRBD1. Per the germline V gene, CDR1 is SGHAT and CDR2 is FQNNGV. V lost 3 bases to trimming and J lost 6 bases; unmatched junction nucleotides: 6. CDR3 length equals 14 residues. CDR3 protein: CASSLDRGAGEQYF. The CDR3 nucleotides read TGTGCCAGCAGCTTGGACAGGGGAGCCGGCGAGCAGTACTTC.

This chain uses TRBV4-3 with TRBJ1-2; weak D call: TRBD1 (5 bases). This CDR3 spans 17 amino acids. Trimming removed 0 bases at V and 5 bases at J, with 19 bases between. Germline V lookup: CDR1 LGHNA, CDR2 YSLEER. CDR3 DNA sequence: TGCGCCAGCAGCCAAGATCTTCTCAGGGCAGGGAGATATGGCTACACCTTC. It codes for CASSQDLLRAGRYGYTF.

Regarding this clone: This likely reflects a read error, since a far larger clone is one base away. Other DNA sequences from this sample encode an identical CDR3 as well. The V gene is TRBV30, the J gene TRBJ1-2; unclear D gene. The CDR3 has 13 residues. V lost 3 bases and J lost 8, with 16 bases in between. The germline CDR1 and CDR2 sequences are GTSNPN and SVGIG (reference sequence). The chain's CDR3 is CAWSVSLIGGYTF. CDR3 nucleotides: TGTGCCTGGAGCGTATCCCTTATTGGGGGCTACACCTTC.

The chain carries TRBV29-1 and TRBJ2-3; D is unclear. The germline V gene encodes CDR1 SQVTM and CDR2 ANQGSEA. Trimming removed 5 bases from V and 0 bases from J, with 12 bases in between. There are 14 residues in the CDR3. The CDR3 nucleotides read TGCAGCGTTTTAGACGCACGTAGCACAGATACGCAGTATTTT. Protein: CSVLDARSTDTQYF.

This clone appeared once. The DNA of the CDR3 is TGTGCCAGCAGCGTAGGAGTCACGCGGAAATCCTATGGCTACACCTTC. Its protein product is CASSVGVTRKSYGYTF. The chain links TRBV9 to TRBJ1-2; D is undetermined. Germline V gene sequence: CDR1 SGDLS, CDR2 YYNGEE. The CDR3 totals 16 residues. The V gene lost 0 bases and the J gene lost 4 bases, with 16 bases spanning the gap. Full variable domain (outside the CDR3, taken from reference TRBV9 and TRBJ1-2): DSGVTQTPKHLITATGQRVTLRCSPRSGDLSVYWYQQSLDQGLQFLIQYYNGEERAKGNILERFSAQQFPDLHSELNLSSLELGDSALYFCASSVGVTRKSYGYTFGSGTRLTVV.

The chain has TRBV21-1 and TRBJ1-1. TRBV21-1 is designated a pseudogene. The CDR3 consists of 13 residues. This CDR3 is CASSKAQRTEAFF. The CDR3 DNA follows: TGTGCCAGCAGCAAAGCGCAGCGGACTGAAGCTTTCTTT.

The chain is built from TRBV7-9 and TRBJ2-7; 9 bases match TRBD1. CDR1 is SEHNR and CDR2 is FQNEAQ in the germline V gene (reference sequence). The CDR3 totals 14 residues. V gave up 3 bases and J gave up 4 bases; unmatched junction bases: 4. CDR3 DNA: TGTGCCAGCAGCTTGGACAGGGGAACTTACGAGCAGTACTTC. Its translation: CASSLDRGTYEQYF.

V usage is TRBV5-8 and J usage is TRBJ2-7, with 7 bases matching TRBD1. CDR1 and CDR2 from the germline V gene are SGHTS and YDEGEE. The ends lost 9 bases at V and 8 bases at J; junction bases unmatched: 11. This CDR3 region has 12 residues. CDR3 DNA sequence: TGTGCCACCGTTCTTTTACAGGGGAAGCAGTACTTC. It specifies CATVLLQGKQYF.

The V call is TRBV6-5, the J call TRBJ2-7, with D perhaps matching TRBD1 or TRBD2 (5 bases each). The CDR3 extends over 14 amino acids. V lost 5 bases and J lost 4, with 15 bases in between. Germline CDR1 and CDR2: MNHEY and SVGAGI. The CDR3, as DNA: TGTGCCAGCAGTGACCGGGATTGGGGGTACGAGCAGTACTTC. Translated: CASSDRDWGYEQYF.

The chain combines TRBV18 with TRBJ1-2, with 10 bases that match TRBD1. This CDR3 is 15 amino acids long. V lost 2 bases to trimming and J lost 3 bases; unmatched junction nucleotides: 3. CDR1 is KGHSH, CDR2 LQKENI, per germline. The CDR3 is CASSPTGTGDYGYTF. CDR3 in DNA: TGTGCCAGCTCACCAACCGGGACAGGGGACTATGGCTACACCTTC.

The rearrangement uses TRBV29-1 and TRBJ2-5, with D possibly matching TRBD1 (5 bases). The CDR3 runs 13 residues. V was trimmed by 4 bases and J by 6 bases, leaving 15 bases between them. The germline V gene has CDR1 SQVTM and CDR2 ANQGSEA. CDR3 sequence reads: CSVGQGGPKTQYF. The CDR3 DNA reads as TGCAGCGTTGGGCAGGGCGGCCCAAAGACCCAGTACTTC.

The V and J genes are TRBV27 and TRBJ2-3, with TRBD2 identical over 7 bases. CDR3 length: 16 amino acids. CDR1 and CDR2 (germline): MNHEY, SMNVEV (reference sequence). With 7 bases clipped from V and 6 bases from J, the junction kept 16 bases outside the gene matches. This CDR3 is CASTPWASGVEDTQYF. The DNA of the CDR3 is TGTGCCAGCACCCCCTGGGCTAGCGGAGTGGAGGATACGCAGTATTTT.

In the case of this clone: This may come from a read error, since a much larger clone is one base off. This sequence joins TRBV5-6 and TRBJ1-1; TRBD1 matches 8 bases. In germline, CDR1 is SGHDT, CDR2 YYEEEE. This CDR3 comprises 14 residues. CDR3 residues: CAGSLRGRYTEAFF. CDR3 DNA sequence: TGTGCCGGCAGCCTCAGGGGGCGATACACTGAAGCTTTCTTT.

The rearrangement uses TRBV28 and TRBJ2-5, with D possibly TRBD1 on 6 matching bases. Germline assignment: CDR1 MDHEN and CDR2 SYDVKM. With 8 bases removed from V and 7 bases from J, the gap between germline ends came to 11 bases. CDR3 length: 11 residues. For the CDR3, the DNA is TGTGCCAGCCAGAAACAGGGGACCCAGTACTTC. The encoded protein is CASQKQGTQYF. Full variable domain (outside the CDR3, taken from reference TRBV28 and TRBJ2-5): DVKVTQSSRYLVKRTGEKVFLECVQDMDHENMFWYRQDPGLGLRLIYFSYDVKMKEKGDIPEGYSVSREKKERFSLILESASTNQTSMYLCASQKQGTQYFGPGTRLLVL.

This clone was observed a handful of times. The genes are TRBV11-1 and TRBJ1-1; no firm D call. This CDR3 has 11 residues. Per germline, CDR1 SGHAT and CDR2 FQDESV (reference sequence). Deletions cut 5 bases from V and 2 bases from J, with 3 bases between. In DNA, the CDR3 is TGTGCCAGCAGCACAAACACTGAAGCTTTCTTT. This codes for CASSTNTEAFF.

The chain combines TRBV28 with TRBJ2-7, with D possibly being TRBD2 (6 bases). Deletions cut 5 bases from V and 3 bases from J, with 17 bases between. Looked up from germline, CDR1 is MDHEN and CDR2 is SYDVKM. This CDR3 spans 15 amino acids. The CDR3 region has the DNA TGTGCCAGCAGTCCCCCCGGAGGGAGGCGCTACGAGCAGTACTTC. This codes for CASSPPGGRRYEQYF.

J is TRBJ1-5 and V is TRBV7-9, with no clear D. The CDR3 sequence is 14 residues long. V lost 0 bases, J lost 0 bases, and 3 bases lay in between. Per germline, CDR1 SEHNR and CDR2 FQNEAQ (reference sequence). CDR3 in DNA: TGTGCCAGCAGCTTAGCGCATAGCAATCAGCCCCAGCATTTT. This encodes CASSLAHSNQPQHF.

The chain uses TRBV7-3 and TRBJ2-5, with D unresolved. Gene TRBJ2-7 matches the end of the DNA better, so the J call may be wrong. The CDR3 has 13 residues. Germline CDR1 and CDR2: SGHTA and FQGTGA. This CDR3 reads CASTVRVRNEQYF. The CDR3 coding sequence is TGTGCCAGCACAGTAAGGGTGCGGAACGAGCAGTACTTC.

This chain uses TRBV2 with TRBJ1-5; D gene uncertain. CDR1 and CDR2 (germline): SNHLY, FYNNEI. V dropped 6 bases and J dropped 4 bases, with 13 bases sitting between them. CDR3 length equals 14 residues. DNA of the CDR3: TGTGCCAGCAGGGAGACCCTACTGAATCAGCCCCAGCATTTT. This encodes CASRETLLNQPQHF. Full variable domain (rest looked up from reference TRBV2 and TRBJ1-5): EPEVTQTPSHQVTQMGQEVILRCVPISNHLYFYWYRQILGQKVEFLVSFYNNEISEKSEIFDDQFSVERPDGSNFTLKIRSTKLEDSAMYFCASRETLLNQPQHFGDGTRLSIL.

This clone has more than one count but fewer than ten. J is TRBJ2-7 and V is TRBV7-9, with 10 bases identical to TRBD1. Germline-derived CDR1 and CDR2 are SEHNR and FQNEAQ (reference sequence). The J segment lost 3 bases and the V segment lost 5 bases, leaving 10 bases of the junction unmatched. The CDR3 contains 16 residues. This chain's CDR3 is CASSGPGTGVSYEQYF. In DNA, the CDR3 is TGTGCCAGCAGCGGACCCGGGACAGGGGTAAGCTACGAGCAGTACTTC.

V and J are TRBV27 and TRBJ2-1, with TRBD2 matching over 14 bases. Germline CDR1 is MNHEY and CDR2 is SMNVEV (reference sequence). The CDR3 loop spans 19 amino acids. With V trimmed by 7 bases and J by 1 base, 12 bases remained unmatched. CDR3 region: CASTPILGLAGGSYNEQFF. The CDR3 nucleotides are TGTGCCAGCACCCCGATCCTCGGACTAGCGGGAGGATCCTACAATGAGCAGTTCTTC.

The chain has TRBV7-9 and TRBJ2-1, with TRBD2 matching over 7 bases. The CDR3 runs to 15 residues. V gave up 1 base and J gave up 9 bases; unmatched junction bases: 9. The germline V gene encodes CDR1 SEHNR and CDR2 FQNEAQ (reference sequence). Here the CDR3 DNA reads TGTGCCAGCAGCTTAGTTTGGGAGGGCCCCCCTGAGCAGTTCTTC. Its translation: CASSLVWEGPPEQFF.

The rearrangement uses TRBV5-4 and TRBJ2-1, with TRBD2 as a possible D gene (6 bases). With 5 bases removed from V and 0 bases from J, the gap between germline ends came to 18 bases. CDR3 size: 17 residues. Per germline, CDR1 SGHNT and CDR2 YYREEE (reference sequence). The CDR3 DNA sequence: TGTGCCAGCAGAGAAGTGGGGGGTTCGAGCTCCTACAATGAGCAGTTCTTC. It encodes CASREVGGSSSYNEQFF.

V gene TRBV2 combines with J gene TRBJ2-3; 11 bases align to TRBD2. After removal of 4 bases from V and 3 bases from J, the junction contained 3 bases not matched to a gene. This CDR3 region has 15 residues. Germline V lookup: CDR1 SNHLY, CDR2 FYNNEI. The CDR3 DNA follows: TGTGCCAGCAGTGCCGGACTAGCGGGTACAGATACGCAGTATTTT. Translated, it gives CASSAGLAGTDTQYF.

On this clone itself: This specimen includes other DNA sequences encoding the same CDR3. The CDR3 loop reads CASSQAGGDEQFF. CDR3 DNA: TGCGCCAGCAGCCAAGCCGGAGGCGACGAGCAGTTCTTC. The V and J genes are TRBV4-1 and TRBJ2-1; maybe TRBD2 (5 bases). CDR1 MGHRA and CDR2 YSYEKL come from the germline V gene. Trimming took 1 base from V and 10 from J, leaving 11 bases between them. The CDR3 covers 13 residues.

The gene calls are TRBV13 and TRBJ2-1, with 8 bases aligning to TRBD2. V lost 7 bases and J lost 7; bases outside the gene matches: 6. The CDR3 runs to 13 residues. Germline V CDR1 and CDR2: PRHDT, FYEKMQ (reference sequence). CDR3 nucleotides: TGTGCCAGCAATACGGGAGGGCTAAATGAGCAGTTCTTC. Protein sequence: CASNTGGLNEQFF.

The chain is built from TRBV27 and TRBJ2-1, with D tentatively TRBD2 (6 bases). CDR1 and CDR2 (germline): MNHEY, SMNVEV (reference sequence). This CDR3 spans 18 amino acids. V shed 2 bases and J shed 4 bases, with 21 bases lying between them. The CDR3 loop is CASSLQTTLAHTYNEQFF. The CDR3 DNA is TGTGCCAGCAGTTTACAAACAACACTAGCCCATACGTACAATGAGCAGTTCTTC.